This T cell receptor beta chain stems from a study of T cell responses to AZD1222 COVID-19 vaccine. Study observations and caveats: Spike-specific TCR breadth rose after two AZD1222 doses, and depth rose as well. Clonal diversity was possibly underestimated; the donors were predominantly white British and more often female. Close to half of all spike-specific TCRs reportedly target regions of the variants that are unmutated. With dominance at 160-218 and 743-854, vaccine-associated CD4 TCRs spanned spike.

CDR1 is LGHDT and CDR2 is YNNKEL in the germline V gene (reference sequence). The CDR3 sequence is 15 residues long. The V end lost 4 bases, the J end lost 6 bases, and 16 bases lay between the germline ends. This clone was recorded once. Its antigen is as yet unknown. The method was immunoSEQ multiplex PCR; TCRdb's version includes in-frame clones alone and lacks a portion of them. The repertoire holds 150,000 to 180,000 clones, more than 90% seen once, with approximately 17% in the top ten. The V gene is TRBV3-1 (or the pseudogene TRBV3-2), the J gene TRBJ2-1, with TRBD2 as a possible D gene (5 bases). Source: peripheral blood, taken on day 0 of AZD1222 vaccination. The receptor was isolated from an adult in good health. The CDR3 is CASSPSGERGNEQFF. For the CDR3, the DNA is TGTGCCAGCAGCCCCTCTGGGGAACGGGGCAATGAGCAGTTCTTC.